This T cell receptor beta chain was recorded in a study of Graves' ophthalmopathy and Graves' hyperthyroidism. Study-wide results and caveats: From stable hyperthyroidism, ophthalmopathy was separated by a 13-signature model with 85% to 90% sensitivity and more than 75% specificity. With a specificity of roughly 72% and a sensitivity of just under 71%, the model predicted ophthalmopathy progression.

Trimming removed 3 bases at V and 0 bases at J, with 6 bases between. Germline V CDR1 and CDR2: LNHDA, SQIVND (reference sequence). CDR3 length: 15 amino acids. In the case of this clonotype: Its antigen is as yet unknown.

CDR3 regions of TCR beta were amplified from RNA transcripts. Second-round multiplex PCR came after first-round RT-PCR with HTBI primers. TCRdb used MiXCR to reprocess the multiplex PCR reads, holding one entry per CDR3 protein. The data contain 200,000 to 250,000 distinct CDR3 sequences, less than 55% of them singletons. V and J are TRBV19 and TRBJ2-6; D is unresolved. The receptor was derived from an adult man with Graves' ophthalmopathy. The specimen sequenced was peripheral blood. The chain's CDR3 is CASSIIGSGANVLTF. In DNA, the CDR3 is TGTGCCAGTAGTATCATCGGCTCTGGGGCCAACGTCCTGACTTTC.